The clone carrying this T cell receptor (beta chain) was found many times. Its antigen is not identified. The record originates from a study of T-cell reconstitution after alpha-beta-depleted transplantation in children. The V gene end was trimmed by 2 bases and the J gene end by 2 bases; junction bases not matched to a gene: 12. Germline CDR1 reads SGHVS; CDR2 reads FQNEAQ. The CDR3 extends over 18 amino acids. Unique molecular identifiers were incorporated during preparation of the TCRbeta library. A single record per CDR3 protein comes from TCRdb applying MiXCR to the PCR reads. The sample includes about 150,000 distinct CDR3 sequences, 8.8% of them seen just once. Study findings and constraints: Surviving recipient T cells and thymic progenitors produced the high day-60 TCRbeta diversity seen in some patients. The study reportedly traced alpha-beta T cells about two months after transplant to several hundred expanded graft clones. Newly produced T cells mostly accounted for T-cell counts and diversity one year post-transplant.

This material consisted of PBMCs, mostly from graft donor cells, taken 180 days after TCRalphabeta/CD19-depleted stem cell transplant. This sequence joins TRBV7-8 and TRBJ2-4; 7 bases match TRBD2. This sequence originates from a female patient aged 2 to 10 who had a stem cell transplant for congenital amegakaryocytic thrombocytopenia, so the T cells may come from the graft donor. CDR3 nucleotide sequence: TGTGCCAGCAGCTTAAACTCGGTGGGAGCGGGGACCAAAAACATTCAGTACTTC. Protein sequence: CASSLNSVGAGTKNIQYF.